This entry lists 26 T cell receptor beta chains sequenced from one sample in a study of blood T cell repertoires in COVID-19. Method: immunoSEQ multiplex PCR; TCRdb's copy keeps in-frame clones and lacks some. In the table there are roughly 90,000 clones, about 80% of which are singletons. Material: peripheral blood. All receptors derive from a woman in her 70s with acute or convalescent COVID-19.

This clone has more than one count but fewer than ten. The chain uses TRBV6-6 and TRBJ2-7, with D perhaps matching TRBD1 (5 bases). V gave up 4 bases and J gave up 3 bases, with 10 bases separating them. The CDR3 extends over 13 amino acids. Germline-derived CDR1 and CDR2 are MNHNY and SVGAGI (reference sequence). CDR3 sequence (DNA): TGTGCCAGCAGTTTAGACAGCTTCTACGAGCAGTACTTC. Translating gives CASSLDSFYEQYF.

The chain employs TRBV28 and TRBJ2-2; perhaps TRBD2 as D (6 bases). The CDR3 runs to 16 residues. V was pared by 4 bases and J by 6 bases, with 18 bases between. Germline CDR1 and CDR2: MDHEN and SYDVKM. The CDR3 sequence is CASSSIIPGVAGELFF. CDR3 coding DNA: TGTGCCAGCAGTTCAATCATCCCGGGAGTCGCCGGGGAGCTGTTTTTT.

The genes are TRBV7-5 and TRBJ2-7; the table's D call, TRBD2, has no DNA check behind it. TRBV7-5 is classified as a pseudogene. This CDR3 contains 13 residues. Here the CDR3 DNA reads TGTGTCAGAAGCTTCCGCCTATCCTACGAGCAGTACTTC. Translated: CVRSFRLSYEQYF.

The V gene is TRBV10-3, the J gene TRBJ1-5; 8 nucleotides line up with TRBD1. CDR1 ENHRY and CDR2 SYGVKD come from the germline V gene. CDR3 length equals 13 residues. The V segment lost 2 bases and the J segment 10 bases; nucleotides outside the gene matches: 4. This chain's CDR3 is CAISEGQGRPQHF. The CDR3 DNA follows: TGTGCCATCAGTGAGGGACAGGGAAGACCCCAGCATTTT.

The J gene is TRBJ1-5, the V gene TRBV9; tentatively, D is TRBD1 (5 bases). Per germline, CDR1 SGDLS and CDR2 YYNGEE. This CDR3 has 15 amino acids. Trimming took 4 bases from V and 0 from J, leaving 11 bases between them. The CDR3, as DNA: TGTGCCAGCAGCCGGACACCGTATAGCAATCAGCCCCAGCATTTT. Translated, it gives CASSRTPYSNQPQHF. The complete variable domain, with remaining parts taken from reference TRBV9 and TRBJ1-5, reads DSGVTQTPKHLITATGQRVTLRCSPRSGDLSVYWYQQSLDQGLQFLIQYYNGEERAKGNILERFSAQQFPDLHSELNLSSLELGDSALYFCASSRTPYSNQPQHFGDGTRLSIL.

V gene TRBV3-1 (or the pseudogene TRBV3-2) combines with J gene TRBJ1-5; possibly TRBD1 for D (6 bases). Trimming removed 0 bases from V and 7 bases from J, with 16 bases in between. In germline, CDR1 is LGHDT, CDR2 YNNKEL (reference sequence). This CDR3 is 16 amino acids long. The CDR3 DNA reads as TGTGCCAGCAGCCAAGATCCCGCGGGGAGGGGGCAGCCCCAGCATTTT. This translates into CASSQDPAGRGQPQHF.

The genes are TRBV18 and TRBJ2-2; TRBD1 agrees at 7 bases. The germline gives CDR1 KGHSH, CDR2 LQKENI. The V and J ends lost 2 bases and 3 bases, in that order; junction bases with no gene match: 6. This CDR3 has 16 amino acids. CDR3 residues: CASSPRQGFDTGELFF. The CDR3 DNA reads as TGTGCCAGCTCACCAAGACAGGGTTTTGACACCGGGGAGCTGTTTTTT.

The chain has TRBV14 and TRBJ2-2; D perhaps matches TRBD2 (7 bases). CDR1 SGHDN and CDR2 FVKESK come from the germline V gene. V was cut by 8 bases and J by 9 bases, with 19 bases left in between. CDR3 length: 14 residues. The CDR3 nucleotides read TGTGCCAGCGCGCAAGGGGGGGCGCTGAGGGAGCTGTTTTTT. This sequence encodes CASAQGGALRELFF.

CDR3 protein: CAWSRVTTYEQYF. CDR3 DNA sequence: TGTGCCTGGAGTCGGGTCACCACCTACGAGCAGTACTTC. The gene calls are TRBV30 and TRBJ2-7; D is unclear. The length of the CDR3 is 13 residues. Trimming shortened V by 2 bases and J by 2 bases, and 10 bases separated the two germline ends. Germline values: CDR1 GTSNPN, CDR2 SVGIG (reference sequence).

V and J are TRBV19 and TRBJ1-1, with 7 bases matching TRBD1. CDR3 length equals 12 residues. CDR1 LNHDA and CDR2 SQIVND come from the germline V gene (reference sequence). V lost 5 bases, J lost 10 bases, and 7 bases stayed unmatched. The chain's CDR3 is CASSPETGRAFF. CDR3 in DNA: TGTGCCAGTAGTCCCGAGACAGGGAGAGCTTTCTTT.

The chain couples TRBV30 to TRBJ1-3; weak D call: TRBD1 (5 bases). The CDR3 spans 17 residues. Germline CDR1 reads GTSNPN; CDR2 reads SVGIG (reference sequence). The V and J ends lost 0 bases and 4 bases respectively, with 19 bases between them. The CDR3 protein is CAWSVGDSHFPGNTIYF. The CDR3 DNA is TGTGCCTGGAGTGTCGGCGACAGTCACTTTCCCGGAAACACCATATATTTT.

This sequence joins TRBV28 and TRBJ2-7, with 10 nucleotides matching TRBD1. Germline V lookup: CDR1 MDHEN, CDR2 SYDVKM. V was pared by 3 bases and J by 0 bases, with 14 bases of the junction left unmatched. The length of the CDR3 is 19 residues. CDR3 loop: CASSLSDDFGTGASYEQYF. As DNA, the CDR3 is TGTGCCAGCAGTTTGTCCGACGATTTTGGGACAGGGGCCTCCTACGAGCAGTACTTC.

V is TRBV7-8 and J is TRBJ2-7; D possibly corresponds to TRBD2 (6 bases). The CDR3 runs to 16 residues. Germline V gene sequence: CDR1 SGHVS, CDR2 FQNEAQ. V was shortened by 5 bases and J by 2 bases, with 19 bases between the two germline ends. The DNA of the CDR3 is TGTGCCAGCAGCCTCCAAGAGGCTGGGAGGACCTACGAGCAGTACTTC. This codes for CASSLQEAGRTYEQYF.

This clone has a handful of counts. The chain combines TRBV5-6 with TRBJ2-7; 11 nucleotides align to TRBD2. CDR1 is SGHDT and CDR2 is YYEEEE in the germline V gene. CDR3 size: 16 residues. V shed 4 bases, J shed 2 bases, and the junction held 8 bases outside the gene matches. CDR3 nucleotides: TGTGCCAGCAGCCATGGGGCGACTAGCGGGGCCTACGAGCAGTACTTC. Its translation: CASSHGATSGAYEQYF.

The chain employs TRBV6-6 and TRBJ2-1, with 7 bases lining up with TRBD1. Germline V lookup: CDR1 MNHNY, CDR2 SVGAGI (reference sequence). V was clipped by 5 bases and J by 3 bases; unmatched bases: 4. There are 14 residues in the CDR3. The CDR3 nucleotides read TGTGCCAGCAGTAGCCGGGACAGCTACAATGAGCAGTTCTTC. As protein: CASSSRDSYNEQFF.

The chain combines TRBV6-5 with TRBJ2-7; TRBD1 aligns across 7 bases. The length of the CDR3 is 14 residues. V was pared by 6 bases and J by 3 bases, with 8 bases of the junction left unmatched. In germline, CDR1 is MNHEY, CDR2 SVGAGI. This CDR3 reads CASRTLRDSYEQYF. CDR3 bases: TGTGCCAGCAGAACTCTCCGGGACAGCTACGAGCAGTACTTC.

The CDR3 DNA sequence: TGTGCCATCAGTGACAGGGGGAACACTGAAGCTTTCTTT. This codes for CAISDRGNTEAFF. The chain uses TRBV10-3 and TRBJ1-1; D possibly corresponds to TRBD1 (6 bases). V was shortened by 3 bases and J by 1 base, with 6 bases between the two germline ends. The germline V gene encodes CDR1 ENHRY and CDR2 SYGVKD. The CDR3 is 13 residues long.

The chain is built from TRBV6-4 and TRBJ2-3, with TRBD2 identical over 7 bases. Per the germline V gene, CDR1 is MRHNA and CDR2 is SNTAGT. This CDR3 comprises 18 residues. J was trimmed by 0 bases and V by 6 bases; bases with no gene match: 15. The DNA of the CDR3 is TGTGCCAGCAGCCCCGCCGCAAGGGGCGGGAGAAGCACAGATACGCAGTATTTT. Amino acids: CASSPAARGGRSTDTQYF.

The sample holds a few counts of this clone. V usage is TRBV5-4 and J usage is TRBJ2-1, with a possible D match to TRBD2 (5 bases). Germline CDR1 is SGHNT and CDR2 is YYREEE (reference sequence). The CDR3 has 12 amino acids. Trimming took 0 bases from V and 13 from J, leaving 11 bases between them. CDR3: CASSLGSAEQFF. CDR3 sequence (DNA): TGTGCCAGCAGCTTGGGTAGCGCGGAACAGTTCTTC.

The V call is TRBV6-1, the J call TRBJ2-3; 11 nucleotides agree with TRBD2. Per germline, CDR1 MNHNS and CDR2 SASEGT. The trim removed 3 bases at V and 4 bases at J, leaving 6 bases unmatched. The CDR3 runs to 16 residues. The CDR3 spells CASSDRLAGTPDTQYF. The CDR3 nucleotides are TGTGCCAGCAGTGACAGACTAGCGGGGACCCCAGATACGCAGTATTTT.

The V call is TRBV9, the J call TRBJ1-5, with 11 bases identical to TRBD1. Per germline, CDR1 SGDLS and CDR2 YYNGEE. This CDR3 region has 18 residues. V was clipped by 4 bases and J by 6 bases; unmatched bases: 15. This CDR3 reads CASSPPKWGTGGVQPQHF. CDR3 DNA sequence: TGTGCCAGCAGCCCCCCGAAGTGGGGGACAGGGGGAGTTCAGCCCCAGCATTTT.

This clone was observed a few times. This chain connects TRBV7-9 to TRBJ1-5; D gene ambiguous. Germline V gene lookup returns CDR1 SEHNR and CDR2 FQNEAQ (reference sequence). V was pared by 3 bases and J by 0 bases, with 9 bases between. This CDR3 spans 15 amino acids. The CDR3 loop is CASSLGQASNQPQHF. Written as DNA, the CDR3 is TGTGCCAGCAGCTTGGGCCAGGCTAGCAATCAGCCCCAGCATTTT.

In DNA, the CDR3 is TGTGCCAGCAGTTTAGCGTCGGGGGGCCGTGGCTACACCTTC. The encoded protein is CASSLASGGRGYTF. The chain is built from TRBV28 and TRBJ1-2; possibly TRBD1 for D (6 bases). The length of the CDR3 is 14 residues. Germline CDR1 is MDHEN and CDR2 is SYDVKM. V was pared by 2 bases and J by 7 bases, with 14 bases between.

The rearrangement links TRBV11-2 to TRBJ1-1; no reliable D call. The V end was cut by 3 bases, the J end by 0 bases, with 2 bases between. Looked up from germline, CDR1 is SGHAT and CDR2 is FQNNGV. The CDR3 contains 12 residues. CDR3 region: CASSFVNTEAFF. For the CDR3, the DNA is TGTGCCAGCAGCTTCGTGAACACTGAAGCTTTCTTT.

Worth noting for this clone: Other nucleotide sequences from this sample produce the same CDR3. The rearrangement uses TRBV20-1 and TRBJ2-1; 10 bases line up with TRBD2. J lost 10 bases, V lost 3 bases, and 9 bases had no gene match. This CDR3 has 14 amino acids. Germline V gene sequence: CDR1 DFQATT, CDR2 SNEGSKA (reference sequence). The CDR3 loop is CSASRLAGVGEQFF. The DNA of the CDR3 is TGCAGTGCTAGTCGGCTAGCGGGAGTCGGCGAGCAGTTCTTC.

CDR3 DNA: TGTGCCAGCAGTGAGTCGTACAGGGGTTCACCCCTCCACTTT. This sequence encodes CASSESYRGSPLHF. This chain joins TRBV6-1 and TRBJ1-6, with TRBD1 matching 7 bases. There are 14 residues in the CDR3. From germline, CDR1 is MNHNS and CDR2 SASEGT. The V gene end was trimmed by 3 bases and the J gene end by 9 bases; junction bases not matched to a gene: 5.